This T cell receptor beta chain was profiled in a study of cytomegalovirus exposure and HLA in healthy donors. Libraries were prepared by immunoSEQ multiplex PCR; TCRdb keeps only in-frame clonotypes and omits some of them. The top ten clones hold around 1.2% of a sample with tens of thousands of clones, under 95% of them seen once. The CDR3 consists of 15 residues. V trimming: 6 bases; J trimming: 3 bases; junction bases outside the gene matches: 7. Germline loops: CDR1 PRHDT, CDR2 FYEKMQ (reference sequence). The receptor's source is a young woman in good health and CMV-seropositive. This chain connects TRBV13 to TRBJ2-3; TRBD1 aligns across 9 bases. Sequencing input: PBMCs. The CDR3 sequence is CASREQGAGTDTQYF. The CDR3 DNA is TGTGCCAGCAGAGAACAGGGGGCGGGGACAGATACGCAGTATTTT. Full variable domain (outside the CDR3, taken from reference TRBV13 and TRBJ2-3): AAGVIQSPRHLIKEKRETATLKCYPIPRHDTVYWYQQGPGQDPQFLISFYEKMQSDKGSIPDRFSAQQFSDYHSELNMSSLELGDSALYFCASREQGAGTDTQYFGPGTRLTVL.